The 10 T cell receptor beta chains listed next were all sequenced from one sample in a study of cytomegalovirus exposure and HLA in healthy donors. The PCR contained 60 Vbeta and 13 Jbeta primers. Data came from immunoSEQ multiplex PCR; TCRdb stores just in-frame clones and leaves some out. Seen in this sample are approximately 150,000 clones; the ten most common clones hold 2% to 2.5%. Material for sequencing was PBMCs. Receptors were obtained from a woman younger than 35 in good health and CMV-seronegative.

V gene TRBV13 combines with J gene TRBJ1-1; D is possibly TRBD1 (6 bases). The CDR3 totals 14 residues. With 7 bases removed from V and 1 base from J, the gap between germline ends came to 13 bases. Germline-derived CDR1 and CDR2 are PRHDT and FYEKMQ (reference sequence). The CDR3 here is CASNRGRGNTEAFF. CDR3 coding DNA: TGTGCCAGCAATCGGGGCAGGGGGAACACTGAAGCTTTCTTT.

Here the CDR3 reads CASSPTDYEQYF. DNA for the CDR3: TGTGCCAGCAGCCCGACAGACTACGAGCAGTACTTC. The chain carries TRBV7-9 and TRBJ2-7; a possible D gene is TRBD1 (5 bases). The CDR3 is made up of 12 amino acids. CDR1 is SEHNR, CDR2 FQNEAQ, per germline (reference sequence). V was clipped by 5 bases and J by 3 bases, with 8 bases between them.

This CDR3 reads CASSFRQGASGANVLTF. DNA of the CDR3: TGTGCCAGCAGCTTCCGACAGGGGGCGTCTGGGGCCAACGTCCTGACTTTC. The chain employs TRBV5-4 and TRBJ2-6, with 10 bases lining up with TRBD1. Germline-derived CDR1 and CDR2 are SGHNT and YYREEE (reference sequence). Trimming at V came to 2 bases and at J to 1 base, leaving 3 bases not matched to a gene. The length of the CDR3 is 17 residues.

V usage is TRBV29-1 and J usage is TRBJ1-1; 8 nucleotides line up with TRBD1. Germline CDR1 SQVTM, CDR2 ANQGSEA. The CDR3 extends over 15 amino acids. The junction had 14 bases not matched to a gene; V was cut back by 8 bases and J by 3 bases. DNA for the CDR3: TGCAGCTTCCGGACAGGGCGGCTAGGGGACACTGAAGCTTTCTTT. Its translation: CSFRTGRLGDTEAFF.

The chain joins TRBV7-9 to TRBJ2-1, with 8 bases fitting TRBD1. Germline CDR1 SEHNR, CDR2 FQNEAQ (reference sequence). The CDR3 has 17 amino acids. The junction had 15 bases not matched to a gene; V was cut back by 1 base and J by 10 bases. The CDR3: CASSLGGTGLRRGEQFF. As DNA, the CDR3 is TGTGCCAGCAGCTTAGGCGGGACAGGTCTACGGAGGGGGGAGCAGTTCTTC.

This chain links TRBV11-3 with TRBJ1-6; TRBD1 matches 10 bases. Looked up from germline, CDR1 is SGHNT and CDR2 is YENEEA. J gave up 7 bases and V 0 bases, and 6 bases lay outside the gene matches. CDR3 length: 17 amino acids. The CDR3 is CASSLDRQGAINSPLHF. As DNA, the CDR3 is TGTGCCAGCAGCTTAGACAGACAGGGGGCGATCAATTCACCCCTCCACTTT.

V gene TRBV2 combines with J gene TRBJ2-3; D may be TRBD2 (6 bases). The CDR3 contains 13 residues. Per germline, CDR1 SNHLY and CDR2 FYNNEI. V lost 10 bases and J 6 bases, leaving 17 bases between the germline ends. The CDR3 sequence is CATTQRVVDTQYF. CDR3 bases: TGTGCCACGACTCAGCGGGTCGTGGATACGCAGTATTTT. The complete variable domain, with remaining parts taken from reference TRBV2 and TRBJ2-3, reads EPEVTQTPSHQVTQMGQEVILRCVPISNHLYFYWYRQILGQKVEFLVSFYNNEISEKSEIFDDQFSVERPDGSNFTLKIRSTKLEDSAMYFCATTQRVVDTQYFGPGTRLTVL.

V is TRBV2 and J is TRBJ2-3; TRBD2 matches at 7 bases. Germline assignment: CDR1 SNHLY and CDR2 FYNNEI. The CDR3 is 15 residues long. The J segment lost 2 bases and the V segment lost 7 bases, leaving 9 bases of the junction unmatched. DNA of the CDR3: TGTGCCAGCACCCCCGTGGGAGGGTCCACAGATACGCAGTATTTT. Translation gives CASTPVGGSTDTQYF. The full variable domain, with the rest looked up from reference TRBV2 and TRBJ2-3, is EPEVTQTPSHQVTQMGQEVILRCVPISNHLYFYWYRQILGQKVEFLVSFYNNEISEKSEIFDDQFSVERPDGSNFTLKIRSTKLEDSAMYFCASTPVGGSTDTQYFGPGTRLTVL.

The chain recombines TRBV6-1 with TRBJ1-3; no clear D. V was trimmed by 8 bases and J by 3 bases, leaving 5 bases between them. The CDR3 is made up of 11 amino acids. Germline CDR1 MNHNS, CDR2 SASEGT. The DNA for the CDR3 is TGTGCCAGCCCGGGTGGAAACACCATATATTTT. Protein sequence: CASPGGNTIYF.

This sequence joins TRBV21-1 and TRBJ2-7; the D call of TRBD1 is as the table states it, not checked on the DNA. TRBV21-1 is a listed pseudogene. This CDR3 has 13 residues. The chain's CDR3 is CASSKVGPGEQYV. The CDR3 DNA reads as TGTGCCAGCAGCAAAGTGGGCCCCGGCGAGCAGTACGTC.